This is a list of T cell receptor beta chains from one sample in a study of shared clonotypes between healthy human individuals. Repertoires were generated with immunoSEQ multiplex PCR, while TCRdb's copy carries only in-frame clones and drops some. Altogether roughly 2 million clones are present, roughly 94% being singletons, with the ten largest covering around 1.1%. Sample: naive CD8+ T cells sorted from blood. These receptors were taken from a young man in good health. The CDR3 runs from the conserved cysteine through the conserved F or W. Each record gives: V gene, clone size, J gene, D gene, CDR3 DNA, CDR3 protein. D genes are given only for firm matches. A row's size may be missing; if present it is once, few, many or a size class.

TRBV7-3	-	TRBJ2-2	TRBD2	TGTGCCAGCAGTTACGCGGGGGGCACTACCGGGGAGCTGTTTTTT	CASSYAGGTTGELFF
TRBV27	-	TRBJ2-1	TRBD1	TGTGCCAGCAGTTGGACAGGGCCGAATGAGCAGTTCTTC	CASSWTGPNEQFF
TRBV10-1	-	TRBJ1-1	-	TGCGCCAGCTCCCCAGCGCCCAGCACTGAAGCTTTCTTT	CASSPAPSTEAFF
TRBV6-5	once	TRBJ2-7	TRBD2	TGTGCCAGCAGTTACGCGGGACTAAACTACGAGCAGTACTTC	CASSYAGLNYEQYF
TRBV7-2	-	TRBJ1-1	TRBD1	TGTGCCAGCAGCTCAACAGGGGGCAACACTGAAGCTTTCTTT	CASSSTGGNTEAFF
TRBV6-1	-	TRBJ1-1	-	TGTGCCAGCAGTGACGAAGGGAGGGAGGCTTTCTTT	CASSDEGREAFF
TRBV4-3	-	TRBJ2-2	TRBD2	TGCGCCAGCAGCCAAGATAGGGCGGGAGCCCTAAGCACCGGGGAGCTGTTTTTT	CASSQDRAGALSTGELFF
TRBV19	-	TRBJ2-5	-	TGTGCCAGTAGTATAAACCGGGGAGAGACCCAGTACTTC	CASSINRGETQYF
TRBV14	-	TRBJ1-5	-	TGTGCCAGCAGCCAAGTTGGGGGAGTCGAACAGCCCCAGCATTTT	CASSQVGGVEQPQHF
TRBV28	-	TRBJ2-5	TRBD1	TGTGCCAGCAGTCAAACGACAGGGATCGACCAAGAGACCCAGTACTTC	CASSQTTGIDQETQYF
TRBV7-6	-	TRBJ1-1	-	TGTGCCAGCAGCGCCTTTGGGGGAGCCCCTGAAGCTTTCTTT	CASSAFGGAPEAFF
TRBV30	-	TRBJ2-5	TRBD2	TGTGCCTGGGGGGCGGGGAGGGCCGGAGAGACCCAGTACTTC	CAWGAGRAGETQYF
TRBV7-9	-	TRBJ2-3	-	TGTGCCAGCAGTGGAGGGGTGGTAGTCGCAGATACGCAGTATTTT	CASSGGVVVADTQYF
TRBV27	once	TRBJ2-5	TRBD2	TGTGCCAGCAGTTCCCTTGGCGGGGGTGGAGAGACCCAGTACTTC	CASSSLGGGGETQYF
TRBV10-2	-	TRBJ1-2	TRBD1	TGCGCCAGCAGCCCCACAGGGGGCGGAGGCTATGGCTACACCTTC	CASSPTGGGGYGYTF
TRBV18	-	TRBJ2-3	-	TGTGCCAGCTCACCTATCTCCTCTAGCACAGATACGCAGTATTTT	CASSPISSSTDTQYF
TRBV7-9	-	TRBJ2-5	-	TGTGCCAGCAGCCTCGCCGGACCGGAGGAGACCCAGTACTTC	CASSLAGPEETQYF
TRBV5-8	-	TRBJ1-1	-	TGTGCCAGCAGTCCTGGCGGGGCTGAAGCTTTCTTT	CASSPGGAEAFF
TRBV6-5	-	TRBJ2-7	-	TGTGCCAGCAGTTACGGCCAGACTTACGAGCAGTACTTC	CASSYGQTYEQYF
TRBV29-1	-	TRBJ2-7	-	TGCAGCGTTGAAGATCTGGGAGGCGAGCAGTACTTC	CSVEDLGGEQYF
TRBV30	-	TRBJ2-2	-	TGTGCCTGGAGTGTACTTGTCGGAGGGCCCGGGGAGCTGTTTTTT	CAWSVLVGGPGELFF
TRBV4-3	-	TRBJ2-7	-	TGCGCCAGCAGCCAAATGAAAGGAGAAGACTACGAGCAGTACTTC	CASSQMKGEDYEQYF
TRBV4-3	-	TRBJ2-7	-	TGCGCCAGCAGCCAAGCGTCCAACGGTGATTACGAGCAGTACTTC	CASSQASNGDYEQYF
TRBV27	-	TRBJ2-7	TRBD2	TGTGCCAGCAGTTTTGGGACTAGCGGGTACGAGCAGTACTTC	CASSFGTSGYEQYF
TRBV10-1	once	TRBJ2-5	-	TGCGCCAGCAGTGAAGGAACAGGACTACAAGAGACCCAGTACTTC	CASSEGTGLQETQYF
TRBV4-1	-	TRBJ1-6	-	TGCGCCAGCAGCCTCGCAACGGGGGGTACCTATAATTCACCCCTCCACTTT	CASSLATGGTYNSPLHF
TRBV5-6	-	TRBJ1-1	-	TGTGCCAGCAGCTGGGAAGAAGAGAACACTGAAGCTTTCTTT	CASSWEEENTEAFF